This TCR beta chain originates from a study of cytomegalovirus exposure and HLA in healthy donors. A single count supports this clone. PCR amplification relied on 60 Vbeta primers (plus 13 Jbeta primers). Per the authors' pipeline: Per a later analysis, the number of unique TCR beta chains was around 79 million, of which some 9.9 million were shared. Some clones are missing from TCRdb's copy, which holds only in-frame ones; the method was immunoSEQ multiplex PCR. V and J calls and clone size come straight from that table; D and trimming were deduced from the DNA. The table records some 140,000 clones, around 79% of them present only once. The specimen sequenced was PBMCs. The receptor's source is a man aged 18 to 35 in good health and CMV-seronegative.

The CDR3 loop reads CASSLGARASSYEQYF. The CDR3 nucleotides are TGCGCCAGCAGCTTGGGGGCCAGGGCGAGCTCCTACGAGCAGTACTTC. V is TRBV5-1 and J is TRBJ2-7; TRBD1 is a possible D gene (5 bases). The CDR3 contains 16 residues. CDR1 and CDR2 from the germline V gene are SGHRS and YFSETQ. The V gene lost 0 bases and the J gene lost 0 bases, with 13 bases spanning the gap.